One sample yielded the 18 T cell receptor beta chains listed below, sequenced in a study of Tregs in tolerant kidney transplant recipients (dated by TCRdb to about 2019). Library prep was done by the immunoSEQ multiplex PCR assay. In TCRdb, the immuneACCESS table is reduced to in-frame sequences with V and J assigned. These tables do not hold every clone; where another copy was compared, an unresolved V gene accounts for under half, and the others remain unexplained. The sample table shows under 300,000 clones, and roughly 84% are seen once. Of the sample, less than 0.75% is held by the ten largest clones. The sequencing input was CD4+ T cells from blood. The receptors shown here come from a human donor in good health.

The chain employs TRBV7-2 and TRBJ2-5; 7 positions agree with TRBD2. Trimming at V came to 8 bases and at J to 4 bases, leaving 16 bases not matched to a gene. Germline CDR1 is SGHTA and CDR2 is FQGNSA. There are 16 residues in the CDR3. This CDR3 reads CASRYSLTVAGETQYF. CDR3 nucleotide sequence: TGTGCCAGCCGATATTCCCTCACGGTAGCGGGAGAGACCCAGTACTTC.

The chain is built from TRBV27 and TRBJ2-7; 8 bases map to TRBD2. Germline V gives CDR1 MNHEY, CDR2 SMNVEV (reference sequence). The CDR3 has 15 amino acids. V shed 5 bases and J 6 bases; nucleotides not matched to a gene: 12. CDR3 DNA: TGTGCCAGCAGTCCTCCAACGGGAGGGCCCGGCGAGCAGTACTTC. It specifies CASSPPTGGPGEQYF.

The J gene is TRBJ1-3, the V gene TRBV6-1; possible D gene TRBD1, 5 bases. CDR3 length equals 14 residues. V lost 1 base and J 5 bases, leaving 9 bases between the germline ends. Germline lookup yields CDR1 MNHNS and CDR2 SASEGT. CDR3 residues: CASSEGTTRNTIYF. As DNA, the CDR3 is TGTGCCAGCAGTGAAGGGACAACCCGAAACACCATATATTTT.

V is TRBV2 and J is TRBJ2-1; perhaps TRBD1 as D (5 bases). There are 12 residues in the CDR3. With 7 bases removed from V and 3 bases from J, the gap between germline ends came to 7 bases. Germline-derived CDR1 and CDR2 are SNHLY and FYNNEI. This CDR3 reads CASKDSYNEQFF. The CDR3 nucleotides read TGTGCCAGCAAAGACAGCTACAATGAGCAGTTCTTC.

This rearrangement joins TRBV6-1 to TRBJ2-1, with unresolved D. The germline gives CDR1 MNHNS, CDR2 SASEGT. Trimming removed 2 bases from V and 10 bases from J, with 12 bases in between. There are 13 residues in the CDR3. The CDR3 reads CASSEITAIEQFF. The CDR3 region has the DNA TGTGCCAGCAGTGAAATAACCGCCATCGAGCAGTTCTTC.

This clone was picked up one time. The rearrangement links TRBV6-5 to TRBJ1-3, with D unresolved. CDR1 is MNHEY, CDR2 SVGAGI, per germline. V gave up 2 bases and J gave up 0 bases, with 8 bases separating them. This CDR3 has 15 amino acids. The CDR3 region is CASSYRQSSGNTIYF. The CDR3, as DNA: TGTGCCAGCAGTTACAGGCAGAGCTCTGGAAACACCATATATTTT.

The rearrangement links TRBV7-6 to TRBJ1-2; no firm D call. The CDR3 covers 13 residues. Trimming took off 4 bases at V and 5 bases at J, with 11 bases between the two ends. Germline lookup yields CDR1 SGHVS and CDR2 FNYEAQ. The CDR3 nucleotides read TGTGCCAGCAGCTCCTTCGACCAATATGGCTACACCTTC. This codes for CASSSFDQYGYTF.

The V gene is TRBV19, the J gene TRBJ2-7, with 9 bases identical to TRBD2. CDR1 LNHDA and CDR2 SQIVND come from the germline V gene (reference sequence). The CDR3 totals 16 residues. Losses at the gene ends were 4 bases for V and 4 bases for J; bases not matched to a gene: 11. Here the CDR3 DNA reads TGTGCCAGTAGTAGCAGCGGGGGGCCAAAGGGTTACGAGCAGTACTTC. It yields the protein CASSSSGGPKGYEQYF.

The chain uses TRBV6-5 and TRBJ1-2, with unresolved D. V lost 6 bases and J lost 5, with 16 bases in between. CDR3 size: 14 residues. The V gene's germline CDR1 is MNHEY and CDR2 SVGAGI. The CDR3 DNA follows: TGTGCCAGCAGCACACCGTCGCGCGGATATGGCTACACCTTC. This translates into CASSTPSRGYGYTF.

This chain links TRBV7-6 with TRBJ1-5; D is undetermined. Trimming shortened V by 1 base and J by 1 base, and 8 bases separated the two germline ends. There are 15 residues in the CDR3. Germline values: CDR1 SGHVS, CDR2 FNYEAQ. CDR3 bases: TGTGCCAGCAGCTTAGGGGGTTTGAGCAATCAGCCCCAGCATTTT. This encodes CASSLGGLSNQPQHF. Full variable domain (remainder filled in from reference TRBV7-6 and TRBJ1-5): GAGVSQSPRYKVTKRGQDVALRCDPISGHVSLYWYRQALGQGPEFLTYFNYEAQQDKSGLPNDRFSAERPEGSISTLTIQRTEQRDSAMYRCASSLGGLSNQPQHFGDGTRLSIL.

The chain links TRBV11-2 to TRBJ2-4; TRBD1 is a possible D gene (6 bases). The CDR3 runs to 16 residues. Germline CDR1 SGHAT, CDR2 FQNNGV. The V gene lost 3 bases and the J gene lost 1 base, with 13 bases spanning the gap. This CDR3 reads CASSLVTGFAKNIQYF. CDR3 nucleotides: TGTGCCAGCAGCTTGGTTACAGGGTTTGCCAAAAACATTCAGTACTTC.

V is TRBV10-3 and J is TRBJ2-7; D possibly corresponds to TRBD1 (6 bases). Germline V CDR1 and CDR2: ENHRY, SYGVKD. Trimming cost V 5 bases and J 5 bases, with 13 bases left between them. The CDR3 has 13 amino acids. The CDR3 sequence: CAISTRTVDEQYF. In DNA, the CDR3 is TGTGCCATCAGTACCAGGACAGTCGACGAGCAGTACTTC.

This clone showed up just once. This chain uses TRBV4-1 with TRBJ1-6; D unclear. V was pared by 0 bases and J by 12 bases, with 12 bases between. Per germline, CDR1 MGHRA and CDR2 YSYEKL. The CDR3 sequence is 14 residues long. DNA for the CDR3: TGCGCCAGCAGCCAAGATCCGAAGGATCTACCCCTCCACTTT. It is translated as CASSQDPKDLPLHF.

The rearrangement uses TRBV4-2 and TRBJ2-7; D is possibly TRBD1 or TRBD2 (5 bases each). V shed 4 bases and J shed 3 bases, with 19 bases lying between them. This CDR3 spans 16 amino acids. Germline-derived CDR1 and CDR2 are LGHNA and YNFKEQ. CDR3 region: CASSPSQGPSGYEQYF. The CDR3 nucleotides read TGTGCCAGCAGCCCCTCCCAGGGACCTAGTGGCTACGAGCAGTACTTC.

V and J are TRBV6-5 and TRBJ1-2; D is unclear. The V gene lost 0 bases and the J gene lost 3 bases, with 8 bases spanning the gap. CDR1 and CDR2 from the germline V gene are MNHEY and SVGAGI. This CDR3 is 14 amino acids long. The CDR3 bases are TGTGCCAGCAGTTACTCGGCCGCTTACTATGGCTACACCTTC. Translating gives CASSYSAAYYGYTF.

The chain's CDR3 is CAISGSSRGPHYEQYF. The DNA of the CDR3 is TGTGCCATCAGTGGGTCTAGCAGGGGCCCCCACTACGAGCAGTACTTC. This chain uses TRBV10-3 with TRBJ2-7, with D perhaps matching TRBD1 (6 bases). Germline V gene lookup returns CDR1 ENHRY and CDR2 SYGVKD. Trimming removed 4 bases at V and 3 bases at J, with 19 bases between. The CDR3 extends over 16 amino acids.

The CDR3 spells CSALSTNEQFF. The CDR3 DNA follows: TGCAGCGCACTATCCACCAATGAGCAGTTCTTC. This chain uses TRBV29-1 with TRBJ2-1, with D uncertain. V lost 7 bases, J lost 6 bases, and 10 bases lay in between. This CDR3 region has 11 residues. Germline loops: CDR1 SQVTM, CDR2 ANQGSEA.

The chain couples TRBV5-1 to TRBJ1-2; 9 bases agree with TRBD1. The CDR3 has 16 amino acids. Per the germline V gene, CDR1 is SGHRS and CDR2 is YFSETQ. Trimming cost V 2 bases and J 8 bases; bases outside gene matches: 13. CDR3 DNA: TGCGCCAGCAGCTTACCGGGACAGGGAGAAGATGGCGGCTACACCTTC. This translates into CASSLPGQGEDGGYTF.